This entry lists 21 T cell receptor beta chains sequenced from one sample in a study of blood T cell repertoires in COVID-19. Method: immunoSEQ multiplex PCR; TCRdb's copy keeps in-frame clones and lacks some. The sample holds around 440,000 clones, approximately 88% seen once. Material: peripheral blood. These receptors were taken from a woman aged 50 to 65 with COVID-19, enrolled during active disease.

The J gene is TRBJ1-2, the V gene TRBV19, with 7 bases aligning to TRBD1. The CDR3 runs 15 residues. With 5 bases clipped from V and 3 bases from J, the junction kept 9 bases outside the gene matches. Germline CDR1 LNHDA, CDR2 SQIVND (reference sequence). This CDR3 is CASSEETGSDYGYTF. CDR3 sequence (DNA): TGTGCCAGTAGTGAAGAGACAGGGAGTGACTATGGCTACACCTTC. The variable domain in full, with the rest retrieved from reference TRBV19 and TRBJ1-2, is DGGITQSPKYLFRKEGQNVTLSCEQNLNHDAMYWYRQDPGQGLRLIYYSQIVNDFQKGDIAEGYSVSREKKESFPLTVTSAQKNPTAFYLCASSEETGSDYGYTFGSGTRLTVV.

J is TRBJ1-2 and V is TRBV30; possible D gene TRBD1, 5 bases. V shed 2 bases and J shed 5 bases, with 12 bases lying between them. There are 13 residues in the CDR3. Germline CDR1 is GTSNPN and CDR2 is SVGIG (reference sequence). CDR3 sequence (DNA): TGTGCCTGGAGTCCGGGGGGTAGTTATGGCTACACCTTC. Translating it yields CAWSPGGSYGYTF.

The CDR3 DNA is TGTGCCAGCAGTTTTCCAGGCAGGGGGTGGTATGGCTACACCTTC. It specifies CASSFPGRGWYGYTF. The chain is built from TRBV28 and TRBJ1-2; 7 bases are shared with TRBD1. The CDR3 covers 15 residues. Germline loops: CDR1 MDHEN, CDR2 SYDVKM. The ends lost 3 bases at V and 5 bases at J; junction bases unmatched: 9.

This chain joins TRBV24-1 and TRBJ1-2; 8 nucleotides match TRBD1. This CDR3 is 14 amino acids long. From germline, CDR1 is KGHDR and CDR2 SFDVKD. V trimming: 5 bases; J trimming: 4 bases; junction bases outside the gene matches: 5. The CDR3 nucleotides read TGTGCCACCAGTGCTGGGGACAGGAGCTATGGCTACACCTTC. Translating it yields CATSAGDRSYGYTF.

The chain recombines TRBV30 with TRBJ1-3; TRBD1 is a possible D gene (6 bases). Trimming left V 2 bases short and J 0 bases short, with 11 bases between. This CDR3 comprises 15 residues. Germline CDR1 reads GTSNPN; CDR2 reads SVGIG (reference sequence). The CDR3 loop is CAWSRGQRSGNTIYF. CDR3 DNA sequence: TGTGCCTGGAGTAGAGGACAGCGCTCTGGAAACACCATATATTTT.

CDR3 region: CASSRQIRSDEQFF. The CDR3 coding sequence is TGTGCCAGCAGCCGTCAAATACGGTCGGATGAGCAGTTCTTC. V usage is TRBV6-5 and J usage is TRBJ2-1; D is undetermined. This CDR3 spans 14 amino acids. Germline V gives CDR1 MNHEY, CDR2 SVGAGI. V was cut by 6 bases and J by 8 bases, with 17 bases left in between.

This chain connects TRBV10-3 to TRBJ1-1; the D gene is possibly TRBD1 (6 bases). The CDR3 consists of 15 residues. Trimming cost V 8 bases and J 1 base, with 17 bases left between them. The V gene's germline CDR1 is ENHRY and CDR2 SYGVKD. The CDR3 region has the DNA TGTGCCATCCGGGGGGGCGGCAGGCGGAACACTGAAGCTTTCTTT. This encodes CAIRGGGRRNTEAFF.

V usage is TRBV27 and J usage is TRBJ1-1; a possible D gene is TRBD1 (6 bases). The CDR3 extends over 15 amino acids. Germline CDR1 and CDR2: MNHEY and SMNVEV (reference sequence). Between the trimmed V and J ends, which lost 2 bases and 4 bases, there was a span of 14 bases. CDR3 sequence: CASSLGQGLSTEAFF. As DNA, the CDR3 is TGTGCCAGCAGTTTAGGCCAGGGGTTGAGCACTGAAGCTTTCTTT.

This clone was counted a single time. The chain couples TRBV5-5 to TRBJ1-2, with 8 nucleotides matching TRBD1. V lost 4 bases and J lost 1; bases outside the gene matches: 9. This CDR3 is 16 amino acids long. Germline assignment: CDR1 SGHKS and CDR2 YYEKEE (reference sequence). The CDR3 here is CASSTDGQGHNYGYTF. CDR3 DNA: TGTGCCAGCAGCACCGACGGACAGGGCCATAACTATGGCTACACCTTC. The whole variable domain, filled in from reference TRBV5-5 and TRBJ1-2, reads DAGVTQSPTHLIKTRGQQVTLRCSPISGHKSVSWYQQVLGQGPQFIFQYYEKEERGRGNFPDRFSARQFPNYSSELNVNALLLGDSALYLCASSTDGQGHNYGYTFGSGTRLTVV.

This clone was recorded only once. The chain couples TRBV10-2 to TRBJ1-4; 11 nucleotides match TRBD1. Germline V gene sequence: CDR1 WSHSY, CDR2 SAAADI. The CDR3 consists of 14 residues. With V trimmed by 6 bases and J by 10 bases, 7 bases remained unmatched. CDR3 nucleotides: TGCGCCAGCAGCCCGACAGGACAGGGGGCAAAACTGTTTTTT. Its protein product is CASSPTGQGAKLFF.

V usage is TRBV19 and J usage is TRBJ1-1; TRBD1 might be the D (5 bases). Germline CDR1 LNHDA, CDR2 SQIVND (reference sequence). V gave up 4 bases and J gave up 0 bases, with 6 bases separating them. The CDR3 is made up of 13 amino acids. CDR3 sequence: CASSRTLNTEAFF. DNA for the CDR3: TGTGCCAGTAGTAGGACATTGAACACTGAAGCTTTCTTT.

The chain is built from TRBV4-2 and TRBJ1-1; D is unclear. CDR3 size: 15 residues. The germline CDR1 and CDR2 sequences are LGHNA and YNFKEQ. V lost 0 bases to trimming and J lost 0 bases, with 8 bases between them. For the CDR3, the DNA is TGTGCCAGCAGCCAAGAAACCGGGATGAACACTGAAGCTTTCTTT. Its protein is CASSQETGMNTEAFF.

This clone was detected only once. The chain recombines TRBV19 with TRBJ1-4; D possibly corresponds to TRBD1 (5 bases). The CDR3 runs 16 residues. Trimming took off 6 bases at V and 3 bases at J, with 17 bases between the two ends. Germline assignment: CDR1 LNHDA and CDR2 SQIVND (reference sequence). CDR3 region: CASSFPAGWANEKLFF. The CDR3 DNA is TGTGCCAGTAGCTTTCCGGCAGGGTGGGCTAATGAAAAACTGTTTTTT. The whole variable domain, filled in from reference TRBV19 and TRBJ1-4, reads DGGITQSPKYLFRKEGQNVTLSCEQNLNHDAMYWYRQDPGQGLRLIYYSQIVNDFQKGDIAEGYSVSREKKESFPLTVTSAQKNPTAFYLCASSFPAGWANEKLFFGSGTQLSVL.

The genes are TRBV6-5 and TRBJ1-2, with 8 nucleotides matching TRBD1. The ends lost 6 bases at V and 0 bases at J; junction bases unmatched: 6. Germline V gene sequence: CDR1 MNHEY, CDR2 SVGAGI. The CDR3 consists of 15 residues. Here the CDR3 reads CASRRTGRANYGYTF. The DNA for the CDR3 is TGTGCCAGCAGGAGGACAGGGAGAGCTAACTATGGCTACACCTTC.

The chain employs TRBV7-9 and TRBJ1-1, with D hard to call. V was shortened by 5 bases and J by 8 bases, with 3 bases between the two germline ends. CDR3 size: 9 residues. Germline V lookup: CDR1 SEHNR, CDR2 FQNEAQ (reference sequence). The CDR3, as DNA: TGTGCCAGCAGCCAAGAAGCTTTCTTT. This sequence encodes CASSQEAFF.

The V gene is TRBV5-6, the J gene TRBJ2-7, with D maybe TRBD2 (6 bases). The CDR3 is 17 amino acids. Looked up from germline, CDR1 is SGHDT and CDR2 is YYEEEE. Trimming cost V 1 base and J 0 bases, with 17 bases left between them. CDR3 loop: CASSLWVLAYSSYEQYF. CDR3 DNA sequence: TGTGCCAGCAGCTTGTGGGTACTAGCATACAGCTCCTACGAGCAGTACTTC.

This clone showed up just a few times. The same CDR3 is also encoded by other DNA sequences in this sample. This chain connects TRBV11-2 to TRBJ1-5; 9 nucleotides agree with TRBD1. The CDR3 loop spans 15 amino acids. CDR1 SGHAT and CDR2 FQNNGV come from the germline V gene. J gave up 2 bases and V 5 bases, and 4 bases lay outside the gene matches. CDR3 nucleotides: TGTGCCAGCAGCCTGGACAGGGGAGGCAATCAGCCCCAGCATTTT. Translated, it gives CASSLDRGGNQPQHF.

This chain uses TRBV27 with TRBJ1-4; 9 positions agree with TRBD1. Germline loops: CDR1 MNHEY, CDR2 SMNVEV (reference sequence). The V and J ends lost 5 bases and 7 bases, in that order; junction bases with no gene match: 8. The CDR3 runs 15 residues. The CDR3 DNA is TGTGCCAGCAGTCCGCAGACAGGGGGTATTGAAAAACTGTTTTTT. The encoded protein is CASSPQTGGIEKLFF.

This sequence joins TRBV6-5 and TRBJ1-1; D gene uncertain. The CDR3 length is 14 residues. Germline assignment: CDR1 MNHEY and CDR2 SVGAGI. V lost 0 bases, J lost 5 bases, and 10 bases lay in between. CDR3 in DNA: TGTGCCAGCAGTTACTCAGGTCCGGGGACTGAAGCTTTCTTT. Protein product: CASSYSGPGTEAFF.

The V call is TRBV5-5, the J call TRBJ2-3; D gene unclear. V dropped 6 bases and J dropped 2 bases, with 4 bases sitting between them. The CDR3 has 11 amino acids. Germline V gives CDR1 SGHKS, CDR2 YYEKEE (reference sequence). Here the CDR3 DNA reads TGTGCCAGCACCCTCACAGATACGCAGTATTTT. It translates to CASTLTDTQYF.

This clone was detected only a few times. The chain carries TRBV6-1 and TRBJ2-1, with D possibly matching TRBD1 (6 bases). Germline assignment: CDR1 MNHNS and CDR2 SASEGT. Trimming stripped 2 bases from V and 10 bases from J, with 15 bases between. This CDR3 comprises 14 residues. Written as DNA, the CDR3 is TGTGCCAGCAGTGAAATACAGGGACCTGGGGAGCAGTTCTTC. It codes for CASSEIQGPGEQFF.